This is a list of T cell receptor beta chains from one sample in a study of shared clonotypes between healthy human individuals. Generated by immunoSEQ multiplex PCR, the TCRdb table keeps only in-frame clones and is missing some. Of roughly 530,000 clones in the sample, less than 96% were seen once. The sample taken for sequencing was naive CD4+ T cells sorted from blood. The origin of the receptors is a woman aged 25 to 39 in good health. Both conserved end residues are part of each CDR3. Each record gives: V gene, J gene, D gene, CDR3 length, CDR3 protein, CDR3 DNA. D genes are given only for firm matches.

TRBV30	TRBJ2-2	.	14	CAWKYSTNTGELFF	TGTGCCTGGAAATATAGTACGAACACCGGGGAGCTGTTTTTT
TRBV10-1	TRBJ2-7	TRBD2	13	CASREGLAGEQYF	TGCGCCAGCAGAGAGGGACTAGCGGGGGAGCAGTACTTC
TRBV14	TRBJ1-5	.	17	CASSQDLDPNRDQPQHF	TGTGCCAGCAGCCAAGATTTGGACCCGAATCGCGATCAGCCCCAGCATTTT
TRBV7-2	TRBJ2-7	TRBD2	16	CASSPTSGRILSEQYF	TGTGCCAGCAGCCCGACTAGCGGGAGAATTCTGAGCGAGCAGTACTTC
TRBV6-5	TRBJ2-7	.	14	CASSYPGLPYEQYF	TGTGCCAGCAGTTACCCCGGACTGCCCTACGAGCAGTACTTC
TRBV7-9	TRBJ1-2	.	14	CASSWDPPPYGYTF	TGTGCCAGCAGCTGGGACCCTCCCCCCTATGGCTACACCTTC
TRBV19	TRBJ1-1	.	15	CASSSTGRVSTEAFF	TGTGCCAGTAGTAGTACAGGGCGGGTTAGCACTGAAGCTTTCTTT
TRBV18	TRBJ2-7	TRBD2	15	CASSKEAGGSYEQYF	TGTGCCAGCTCAAAAGAAGCGGGAGGGTCCTACGAGCAGTACTTC
TRBV5-4	TRBJ1-2	.	16	CASSLDLNPTNYGYTF	TGTGCCAGCAGCTTGGATTTGAACCCGACTAACTATGGCTACACCTTC
TRBV2	TRBJ1-4	.	13	CASSSDRREKLFF	TGTGCCAGCAGCTCGGACCGGCGTGAAAAACTGTTTTTT
TRBV11-2	TRBJ2-7	.	13	CASSLVVGYEQYF	TGTGCCAGCAGCTTAGTAGTGGGTTACGAGCAGTACTTC
TRBV7-9	TRBJ1-2	TRBD1	15	CASSSHRGPGGGYTF	TGTGCCAGCAGCTCCCATAGGGGGCCTGGCGGGGGCTACACCTTC
TRBV28	TRBJ2-3	.	15	CASSFRGTAGDTQYF	TGTGCCAGCAGTTTTCGGGGAACGGCGGGAGATACGCAGTATTTT
TRBV2	TRBJ1-2	TRBD1	14	CASEGQGANYGYTF	TGTGCCAGCGAAGGACAGGGAGCTAACTATGGCTACACCTTC
TRBV29-1	TRBJ2-1	.	14	CSVASRRDQNEQFF	TGCAGCGTTGCGAGTCGCCGAGACCAAAATGAGCAGTTCTTC
TRBV5-1	TRBJ1-4	.	16	CASSPGTGTTNEKLFF	TGCGCCAGCAGCCCAGGCACAGGAACAACTAATGAAAAACTGTTTTTT
TRBV16	TRBJ1-1	.	15	CASSQLADDSTEAFF	TGTGCCAGCAGCCAATTGGCGGACGACAGCACTGAAGCTTTCTTT